The clone carrying this T cell receptor (beta chain) was observed a single time. The same CDR3 is also encoded by other DNA sequences in this sample. The data were taken from a study of blood T cell repertoires in COVID-19. Whole-study context: Samples came from the United States, Italy and Spain, spanning acute and convalescent COVID-19. From T cells, B-cell-depleted T cells, or PBMCs came the material, which was cDNA or gDNA.

The CDR3 is 14 amino acids. V lost 4 bases and J lost 6; bases outside the gene matches: 5. Germline V CDR1 and CDR2: SGHRS, YFSETQ. Authors' data handling: For nucleated cells, counts were estimated from reference gene primer amplification. Method: immunoSEQ multiplex PCR; TCRdb's copy keeps in-frame clones and lacks some. V and J calls and clone size are copied from that table; D and trimming were computed from the DNA. The sample includes some 200,000 clones, about four fifths seen only once; the top ten take under 3%. This rearrangement joins TRBV5-1 to TRBJ2-1, with 9 bases matching TRBD1. Sequenced input: peripheral blood. The source of this sequence is a human donor with acute or convalescent COVID-19. The donor label of this sample is uncertain. The CDR3 loop is CASSRDREGNEQFF. DNA of the CDR3: TGCGCCAGCAGCAGGGACAGGGAAGGCAATGAGCAGTTCTTC.